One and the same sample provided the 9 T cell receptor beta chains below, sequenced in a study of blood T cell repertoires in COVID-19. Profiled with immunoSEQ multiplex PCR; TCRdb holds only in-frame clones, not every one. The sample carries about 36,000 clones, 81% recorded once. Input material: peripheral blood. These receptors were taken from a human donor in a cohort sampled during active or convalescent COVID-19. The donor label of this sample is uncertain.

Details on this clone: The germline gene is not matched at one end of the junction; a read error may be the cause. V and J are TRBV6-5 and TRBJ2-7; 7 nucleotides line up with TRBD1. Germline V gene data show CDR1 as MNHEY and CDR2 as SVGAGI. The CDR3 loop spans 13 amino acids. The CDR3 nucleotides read TGTGCCAGCAGCCTGGACAGGTCCTCCGAGCAGTACTTC. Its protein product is CASSLDRSSEQYF.

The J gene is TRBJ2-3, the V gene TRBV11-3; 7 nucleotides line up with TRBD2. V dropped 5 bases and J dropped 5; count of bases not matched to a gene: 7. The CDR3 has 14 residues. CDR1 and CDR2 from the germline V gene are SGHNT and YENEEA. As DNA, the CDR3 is TGTGCCAGCAGCCCCCGACAGCGGGGAGATACGCAGTATTTT. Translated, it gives CASSPRQRGDTQYF.

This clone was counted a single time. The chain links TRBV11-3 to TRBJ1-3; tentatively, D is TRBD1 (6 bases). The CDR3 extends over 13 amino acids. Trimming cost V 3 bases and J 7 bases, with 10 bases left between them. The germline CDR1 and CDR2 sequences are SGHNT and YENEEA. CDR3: CASSFNRENTIYF. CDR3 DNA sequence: TGTGCCAGCAGCTTCAACAGGGAGAACACCATATATTTT.

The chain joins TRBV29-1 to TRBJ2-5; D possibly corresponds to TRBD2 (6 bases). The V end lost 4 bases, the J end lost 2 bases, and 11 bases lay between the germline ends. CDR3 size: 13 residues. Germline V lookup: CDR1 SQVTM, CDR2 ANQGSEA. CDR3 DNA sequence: TGCAGCGTTGGAGGGACTCCTCAAGAGACCCAGTACTTC. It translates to CSVGGTPQETQYF.

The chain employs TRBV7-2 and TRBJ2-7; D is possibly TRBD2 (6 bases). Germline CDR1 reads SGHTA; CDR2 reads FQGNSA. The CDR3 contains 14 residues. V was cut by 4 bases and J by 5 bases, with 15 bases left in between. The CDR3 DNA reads TGTGCCAGCAGCTCGAGGAGGGCCGGCGACGAGCAGTACTTC. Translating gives CASSSRRAGDEQYF.

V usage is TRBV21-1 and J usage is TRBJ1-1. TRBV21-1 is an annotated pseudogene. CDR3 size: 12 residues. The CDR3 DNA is TGTGCCAGCAGCAAACATCGGACTGAAGCTTTCTTT. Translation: CASSKHRTEAFF.

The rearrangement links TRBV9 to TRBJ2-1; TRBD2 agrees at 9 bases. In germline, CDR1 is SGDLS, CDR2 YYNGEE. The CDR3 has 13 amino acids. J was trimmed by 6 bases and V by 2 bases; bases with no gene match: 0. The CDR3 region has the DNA TGTGCCAGCAGCGTTAGCGGGGGCAATGAGCAGTTCTTC. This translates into CASSVSGGNEQFF.

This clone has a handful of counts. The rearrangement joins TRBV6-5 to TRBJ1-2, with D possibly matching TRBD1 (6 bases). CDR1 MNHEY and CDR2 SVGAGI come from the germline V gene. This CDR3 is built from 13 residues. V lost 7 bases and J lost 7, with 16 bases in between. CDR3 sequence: CASTGTRAGGYTF. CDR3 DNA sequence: TGTGCCAGCACAGGGACAAGGGCCGGTGGCTACACCTTC.

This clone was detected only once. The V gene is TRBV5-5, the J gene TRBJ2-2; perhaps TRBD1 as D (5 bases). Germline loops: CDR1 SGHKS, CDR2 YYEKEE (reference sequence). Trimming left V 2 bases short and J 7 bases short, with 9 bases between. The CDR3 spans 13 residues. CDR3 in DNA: TGTGCCAGCAGCTTAACTGGACACGGGGAGCTGTTTTTT. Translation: CASSLTGHGELFF.